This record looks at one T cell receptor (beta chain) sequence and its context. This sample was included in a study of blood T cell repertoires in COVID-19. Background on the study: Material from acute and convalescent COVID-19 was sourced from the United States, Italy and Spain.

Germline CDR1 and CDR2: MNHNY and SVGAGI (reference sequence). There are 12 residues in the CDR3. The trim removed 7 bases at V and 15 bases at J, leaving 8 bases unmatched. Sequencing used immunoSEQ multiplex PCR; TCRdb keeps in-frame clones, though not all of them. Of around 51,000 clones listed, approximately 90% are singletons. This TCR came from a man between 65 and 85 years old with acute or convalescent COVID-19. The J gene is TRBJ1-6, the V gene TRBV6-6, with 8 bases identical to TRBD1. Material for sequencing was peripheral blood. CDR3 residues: CASTGTGRLLHF. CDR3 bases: TGTGCCAGCACTGGGACAGGAAGGCTCCTCCACTTT.